Following are 15 T cell receptor beta chains from one sample sequenced in a study of shared T cell receptors in the human thymus (dated by TCRdb to about 2021). The protocol used for the library was the immunoSEQ multiplex PCR assay. What TCRdb holds here is the immuneACCESS table cut down to in-frame rearrangements. Part of the clones is not present; checked against another copy, under half of the missing clones reflect an unresolved V gene, and the others are unexplained. In this sample the table shows hundreds of thousands of clones, 70% to 90% of which occur a single time. The top ten clonotypes cover 0.0095% to 0.011% of the sample. These data are also associated with another study on human thymus T cells.

The sample comprised thymocytes. Source of these receptors: a boy younger than two with a congenital heart defect. Donor details come from another sample of the same person, matched by shared clones.

The chain couples TRBV21-1 to TRBJ2-1; the table's D call TRBD2 went unverified against the DNA. TRBV21-1 is reported as a pseudogene. The CDR3 covers 16 residues. CDR3 in amino acids: CASSKGLAVDYNEQFF. CDR3 nucleotides: TGTGCCAGCAGCAAAGGGCTAGCTGTGGACTACAATGAGCAGTTCTTC.

This clone was detected once. The genes are TRBV4-1 and TRBJ2-7; perhaps TRBD2 as D (5 bases). Germline assignment: CDR1 MGHRA and CDR2 YSYEKL. The CDR3 sequence is 15 residues long. V lost 3 bases, J lost 0 bases, and 12 bases lay in between. This chain's CDR3 is CASSHEPGISYEQYF. The CDR3 coding sequence is TGCGCCAGCAGCCACGAACCGGGGATCTCCTACGAGCAGTACTTC.

The rearrangement joins TRBV5-4 to TRBJ2-7; 13 bases agree with TRBD2. This CDR3 has 13 amino acids. J was trimmed by 13 bases and V by 2 bases; bases with no gene match: 6. Germline V gene lookup returns CDR1 SGHNT and CDR2 YYREEE (reference sequence). CDR3 nucleotides: TGTGCCAGCAGCTTAGGACTAGCGGGAGACCGATACTTC. Translated: CASSLGLAGDRYF.

V and J are TRBV5-6 and TRBJ2-7, with 8 bases aligning to TRBD1. The CDR3 extends over 15 amino acids. Germline assignment: CDR1 SGHDT and CDR2 YYEEEE. J was trimmed by 4 bases and V by 0 bases; bases with no gene match: 6. The CDR3 loop is CASSLGTGIVYEQYF. CDR3 bases: TGTGCCAGCAGCTTGGGGACAGGGATCGTTTACGAGCAGTACTTC.

This chain connects TRBV6-5 to TRBJ2-2; tentative D call: TRBD1 (6 bases). With 0 bases removed from V and 7 bases from J, the gap between germline ends came to 15 bases. There are 16 residues in the CDR3. Looked up from germline, CDR1 is MNHEY and CDR2 is SVGAGI. In DNA form, the CDR3 reads TGTGCCAGCAGTTACTCGTTCAGACAGGTTGGCGGGGAGCTGTTTTTT. Translated: CASSYSFRQVGGELFF.

V is TRBV6-6 and J is TRBJ1-1; a weak D match, TRBD1 (6 bases). CDR3 length: 16 residues. Trimming removed 6 bases from V and 1 base from J, with 18 bases in between. Per germline, CDR1 MNHNY and CDR2 SVGAGI (reference sequence). The CDR3 DNA sequence: TGTGCCAGCAGCCCCGGGACATTCCTTTCGAACACTGAAGCTTTCTTT. It specifies CASSPGTFLSNTEAFF.

The chain recombines TRBV28 with TRBJ2-7; D may be TRBD1 (6 bases). Germline V lookup: CDR1 MDHEN, CDR2 SYDVKM. V lost 6 bases and J lost 2, with 20 bases in between. This CDR3 is 16 amino acids long. The CDR3 here is CASSLTFTGHPYEQYF. The CDR3 coding sequence is TGTGCCAGCAGCCTTACGTTCACGGGACATCCCTACGAGCAGTACTTC. Together with reference TRBV28 and TRBJ2-7, the CDR3 gives the full variable domain: DVKVTQSSRYLVKRTGEKVFLECVQDMDHENMFWYRQDPGLGLRLIYFSYDVKMKEKGDIPEGYSVSREKKERFSLILESASTNQTSMYLCASSLTFTGHPYEQYFGPGTRLTVT.

V is TRBV27 and J is TRBJ2-5; D possibly corresponds to TRBD2 (6 bases). CDR1 is MNHEY and CDR2 is SMNVEV in the germline V gene (reference sequence). V lost 2 bases and J lost 4, with 11 bases in between. This CDR3 has 14 residues. CDR3 residues: CASSLGGRRETQYF. CDR3 nucleotide sequence: TGTGCCAGCAGTTTAGGGGGGAGGCGAGAGACCCAGTACTTC.

To note about this clone: In the same sample, other DNA sequences code for this CDR3. V usage is TRBV2 and J usage is TRBJ2-1; 15 bases fit TRBD2. This CDR3 is built from 14 residues. Per the germline V gene, CDR1 is SNHLY and CDR2 is FYNNEI. V lost 8 bases and J lost 6; bases outside the gene matches: 2. The DNA of the CDR3 is TGTGCCAGCTCGGGACTAGCGGGAGGCAATGAGCAGTTCTTC. This encodes CASSGLAGGNEQFF. The full variable domain, completed using reference TRBV2 and TRBJ2-1, is EPEVTQTPSHQVTQMGQEVILRCVPISNHLYFYWYRQILGQKVEFLVSFYNNEISEKSEIFDDQFSVERPDGSNFTLKIRSTKLEDSAMYFCASSGLAGGNEQFFGPGTRLTVL.

The gene calls are TRBV6-1 and TRBJ2-3; possibly TRBD1 for D (6 bases). The germline gives CDR1 MNHNS, CDR2 SASEGT. Trimming took off 5 bases at V and 6 bases at J, with 6 bases between the two ends. The CDR3 runs 11 residues. The CDR3 DNA reads TGTGCCAGCAGTACAGGGGATACGCAGTATTTT. The encoded protein is CASSTGDTQYF.

The rearrangement joins TRBV27 to TRBJ2-5; tentatively, D is TRBD2 (6 bases). Germline lookup yields CDR1 MNHEY and CDR2 SMNVEV (reference sequence). The CDR3 is made up of 15 amino acids. V was cut by 5 bases and J by 1 base, with 14 bases left in between. In DNA, the CDR3 is TGTGCCAGCAGTCACCGGGGTAGCGGCCAAGAGACCCAGTACTTC. Residues: CASSHRGSGQETQYF.

The CDR3 DNA sequence: TGTGCCATCAGTGAGTCGAGACTAGCGGGAGGAAGGGAACCATACTACAATGAGCAGTTCTTC. The encoded protein is CAISESRLAGGREPYYNEQFF. The chain joins TRBV10-3 to TRBJ2-1, with TRBD2 matching 13 bases. This CDR3 is built from 21 residues. Losses at the gene ends were 0 bases for V and 3 bases for J; bases not matched to a gene: 14. Germline CDR1 reads ENHRY; CDR2 reads SYGVKD.

The chain employs TRBV29-1 and TRBJ1-2, with unresolved D. The CDR3 spans 13 residues. Between the trimmed V and J ends, which lost 1 base and 3 bases, there was a span of 9 bases. In germline, CDR1 is SQVTM, CDR2 ANQGSEA. The CDR3 region is CSVEANTHYGYTF. The CDR3 region has the DNA TGCAGCGTTGAAGCGAATACTCACTATGGCTACACCTTC.

The rearrangement joins TRBV7-2 to TRBJ2-3; 8 bases agree with TRBD2. The CDR3 spans 17 residues. The V and J ends lost 3 bases and 0 bases, in that order; junction bases with no gene match: 8. The V gene's germline CDR1 is SGHTA and CDR2 FQGNSA. The chain's CDR3 is CASSFFPAGGSTDTQYF. For the CDR3, the DNA is TGTGCCAGCAGCTTCTTCCCGGCGGGAGGTAGCACAGATACGCAGTATTTT.

The rearrangement uses TRBV9 and TRBJ2-7, with TRBD2 identical over 7 bases. V shed 0 bases, J shed 4 bases, and the junction held 4 bases outside the gene matches. The CDR3 sequence is 14 residues long. Germline V gene sequence: CDR1 SGDLS, CDR2 YYNGEE. As DNA, the CDR3 is TGTGCCAGCAGCGTAGGACTAGCATGGTACGAGCAGTACTTC. It is translated as CASSVGLAWYEQYF.